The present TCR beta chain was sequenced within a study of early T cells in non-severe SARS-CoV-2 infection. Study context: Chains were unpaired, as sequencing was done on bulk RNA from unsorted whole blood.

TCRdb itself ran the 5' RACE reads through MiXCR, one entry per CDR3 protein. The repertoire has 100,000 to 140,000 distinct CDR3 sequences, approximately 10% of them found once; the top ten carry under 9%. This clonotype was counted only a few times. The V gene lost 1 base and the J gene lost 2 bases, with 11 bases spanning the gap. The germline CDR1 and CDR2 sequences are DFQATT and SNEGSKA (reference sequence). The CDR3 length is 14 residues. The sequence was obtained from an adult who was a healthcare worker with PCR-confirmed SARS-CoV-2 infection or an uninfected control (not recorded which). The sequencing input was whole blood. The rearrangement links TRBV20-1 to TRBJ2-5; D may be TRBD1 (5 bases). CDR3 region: CSARVGAAQETQYF. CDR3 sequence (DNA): TGCAGTGCTAGAGTAGGGGCAGCACAAGAGACCCAGTACTTC.